Given below is one TCR beta chain in context. No antigen is known for it. CDR1 and CDR2 from the germline V gene are MGHRA and YSYEKL. This CDR3 is built from 16 residues. V lost 4 bases, J lost 4 bases, and 9 bases stayed unmatched. Overlapping HIV-1 Gag 15-mer peptides at approximately 0.91 ug per peptide per mL were used. CD40L/CD69 double-negative CD45RO-high memory CD4+ T cells were collected. This was the immunoSEQ version 4 assay in survey mode. Clones were sequenced by immunoSEQ multiplex PCR, and TCRdb holds only the in-frame ones, with some missing. The sample lists 30,000 to 45,000 clones, approximately 87% seen once, with roughly 5.6% in the top ten. The sample originates from a study of persistence of HIV-infected CD4 T cells. About the study: Multiple blood draws of up to 180 mL, except two donors with single leukapheresis.

Study results and caveats: Antigen-responding cells were enriched for degenerate expanded CDR3beta sequences.

Sequenced here: cultured CD4+ T cells from PBMCs, sampled from a patient who received antiretroviral therapy. The origin of this receptor is an adult with HIV. The donor label of this sample is uncertain. This rearrangement joins TRBV4-1 to TRBJ1-1; 10 bases line up with TRBD1. This chain's CDR3 is CASSPGTGVVGTEAFF. The CDR3 DNA reads as TGCGCCAGCAGCCCGGGGACAGGGGTCGTCGGCACTGAAGCTTTCTTT.